Given below is one TCR beta chain in context. The data derive from a study of T cell responses to AZD1222 COVID-19 vaccine. Generated by immunoSEQ multiplex PCR, the TCRdb table keeps only in-frame clones and is missing some. The table includes roughly 100,000 clones, 90% detected once. Germline CDR1 is SGDLS and CDR2 is YYNGEE. The CDR3 has 17 residues. Trimming at V came to 4 bases and at J to 2 bases, leaving 10 bases not matched to a gene. V is TRBV9 and J is TRBJ2-2; TRBD2 matches 8 bases. The sequences come from peripheral blood, collected on day 0 of AZD1222 vaccination. This clonotype originated in an adult in good health. CDR3 loop: CASSSKLAGINTGELFF. The CDR3 DNA reads TGTGCCAGCAGCTCAAAATTAGCGGGGATTAACACCGGGGAGCTGTTTTTT.